The 25 T cell receptor beta chains presented below share a single source sample, sequenced in a study of T cells after posttransplantation cyclophosphamide. The assay was immunoSEQ multiplex PCR, and TCRdb's table has in-frame clones only and misses some. The table records about 12,000 clones, approximately 80% of them present only once. Methotrexate plus calcineurin inhibitor accompanied controls' myeloablative marrow transplants; sampling was 1 year later. The sequenced sample was PBMCs, obtained about 380 days after allogeneic stem cell transplant with calcineurin inhibitor and methotrexate. The receptors stem from a male patient aged 30 to 40 who received an allogeneic stem cell transplant from an unrelated donor, was CMV-positive, and had acute GVHD only. Some T cells could come from the graft donor.

There are a few counts of this clone. This CDR3 is CASQTGSSGNTIYF. Written as DNA, the CDR3 is TGTGCCAGTCAGACAGGGTCTTCTGGAAACACCATATATTTT. The V and J genes are TRBV19 and TRBJ1-3; TRBD1 aligns across 7 bases. Looked up from germline, CDR1 is LNHDA and CDR2 is SQIVND (reference sequence). Unmatched junction bases numbered 5, after V lost 8 bases and J lost 1 base. The CDR3 consists of 14 residues.

This sequence joins TRBV5-6 and TRBJ2-2; D gene ambiguous. Trimming left V 0 bases short and J 0 bases short, with 3 bases between. The germline V gene has CDR1 SGHDT and CDR2 YYEEEE. This CDR3 has 14 residues. CDR3 region: CASSLGANTGELFF. Written as DNA, the CDR3 is TGTGCCAGCAGCTTGGGAGCGAACACCGGGGAGCTGTTTTTT. Combining the CDR3 with reference TRBV5-6 and TRBJ2-2 gives the whole variable domain DAGVTQSPTHLIKTRGQQVTLRCSPKSGHDTVSWYQQALGQGPQFIFQYYEEEERQRGNFPDRFSGHQFPNYSSELNVNALLLGDSALYLCASSLGANTGELFFGEGSRLTVL.

The chain has TRBV7-8 and TRBJ2-3, with a weak D call TRBD2 (5 bases). In germline, CDR1 is SGHVS, CDR2 FQNEAQ. The CDR3 is 14 amino acids. V was trimmed by 9 bases and J by 5 bases, leaving 18 bases between them. CDR3 sequence: CASSAWRRVDTQYF. As DNA, the CDR3 is TGTGCCAGTTCGGCGTGGAGGAGAGTAGATACGCAGTATTTT. Based on the CDR3 plus reference TRBV7-8 and TRBJ2-3, the full variable domain is GAGVSQSPRYKVAKRGQDVALRCDPISGHVSLFWYQQALGQGPEFLTYFQNEAQLDKSGLPSDRFFAERPEGSVSTLKIQRTQQEDSAVYLCASSAWRRVDTQYFGPGTRLTVL.

The CDR3 loop reads CASRKWQDRGLGQPQHF. CDR3 DNA: TGTGCCAGCAGGAAATGGCAAGACAGGGGGCTAGGCCAGCCCCAGCATTTT. The chain recombines TRBV27 with TRBJ1-5; TRBD1 agrees at 10 bases. V trimming: 6 bases; J trimming: 7 bases; junction bases outside the gene matches: 15. Germline CDR1 is MNHEY and CDR2 is SMNVEV (reference sequence). CDR3 length: 17 residues.

The chain employs TRBV10-3 and TRBJ1-3, with 7 bases identical to TRBD1. Germline CDR1 reads ENHRY; CDR2 reads SYGVKD. The CDR3 is 13 amino acids. Trimming removed 11 bases from V and 3 bases from J; junction bases left unmatched: 7. The CDR3 DNA reads as TGTGCCTCCCAGACAGGGTTTGGAAACACCATATATTTT. This encodes CASQTGFGNTIYF.

The V gene is TRBV5-1, the J gene TRBJ1-4; no clear D. This CDR3 has 14 residues. V shed 1 base and J shed 4 bases, with 8 bases lying between them. In germline, CDR1 is SGHRS, CDR2 YFSETQ. The CDR3 DNA follows: TGCGCCAGCAGCTTGACAGACCTTAATGAAAAACTGTTTTTT. This translates into CASSLTDLNEKLFF.

This clone has only a few counts. The chain uses TRBV15 and TRBJ2-1; weak D call: TRBD1 (6 bases). CDR3 length: 16 residues. Per germline, CDR1 LNHNV and CDR2 YYDKDF (reference sequence). V was clipped by 5 bases and J by 5 bases, with 19 bases between them. The CDR3 reads CATSHLVGAANNEQFF. CDR3 sequence (DNA): TGTGCCACCAGCCACTTAGTGGGGGCAGCAAACAATGAGCAGTTCTTC.

This chain uses TRBV7-3 with TRBJ1-1, with D uncertain. The germline gives CDR1 SGHTA, CDR2 FQGTGA. Trimming left V 4 bases short and J 2 bases short, with 8 bases between. This CDR3 contains 13 residues. The CDR3 DNA reads TGTGCCAGCAGCTCCACACACAACACTGAAGCTTTCTTT. Protein product: CASSSTHNTEAFF.

The chain's CDR3 is CASSLARIQYF. In nucleotides, the CDR3 is TGTGCCAGCAGCTTAGCGAGGATTCAGTACTTC. V and J are TRBV7-2 and TRBJ2-4; no clear D. The germline V gene encodes CDR1 SGHTA and CDR2 FQGNSA. V gave up 0 bases and J gave up 10 bases, with 4 bases separating them. This CDR3 contains 11 residues.

This chain uses TRBV25-1 with TRBJ1-1; D is uncertain. V lost 4 bases to trimming and J lost 0 bases, with 21 bases between them. CDR1 MGHDK and CDR2 SYGVNS come from the germline V gene. The CDR3 covers 18 residues. CDR3 residues: CASSAAPGEGIVNTEAFF. CDR3 sequence (DNA): TGTGCCAGCAGTGCCGCCCCCGGGGAAGGGATAGTGAACACTGAAGCTTTCTTT. Complete variable domain (other parts from reference TRBV25-1 and TRBJ1-1): EADIYQTPRYLVIGTGKKITLECSQTMGHDKMYWYQQDPGMELHLIHYSYGVNSTEKGDLSSESTVSRIRTEHFPLTLESARPSHTSQYLCASSAAPGEGIVNTEAFFGQGTRLTVV.

The chain recombines TRBV5-6 with TRBJ1-4, with a weak D call TRBD1 (6 bases). This CDR3 has 14 amino acids. The germline gives CDR1 SGHDT, CDR2 YYEEEE. Trimming pared 5 bases from V and 7 bases from J, leaving 15 bases between. In DNA form, the CDR3 reads TGTGCCAGCAGTCCAAAACAGGGTGGTGAAAAACTGTTTTTT. It specifies CASSPKQGGEKLFF.

This rearrangement joins TRBV18 to TRBJ2-2, with D perhaps matching TRBD2 (5 bases). Germline V gives CDR1 KGHSH, CDR2 LQKENI. Trimming took off 0 bases at V and 3 bases at J, with 11 bases between the two ends. This CDR3 spans 16 amino acids. The CDR3 DNA is TGTGCCAGCTCACCACCTCGAGGGTCGGACACCGGGGAGCTGTTTTTT. This encodes CASSPPRGSDTGELFF.

CDR3 nucleotide sequence: TGTGCCAGCAGCTTAGGAAAGACAGGGGGAAGGGTGAACTACGAGCAGTACTTC. Translated: CASSLGKTGGRVNYEQYF. V and J are TRBV7-9 and TRBJ2-7; 9 bases map to TRBD1. CDR1 is SEHNR, CDR2 FQNEAQ, per germline (reference sequence). The CDR3 is 18 amino acids. V dropped 1 base and J dropped 3; count of bases not matched to a gene: 13.

The chain uses TRBV6-1 and TRBJ2-7, with 7 bases identical to TRBD1. Trimming at V came to 5 bases and at J to 2 bases, leaving 6 bases not matched to a gene. CDR1 and CDR2 (germline): MNHNS, SASEGT. This CDR3 has 14 amino acids. The CDR3, as DNA: TGTGCCAGCAGTTTGAACAGGGGACCCTACGAGCAGTACTTC. Amino acids: CASSLNRGPYEQYF.

The chain is built from TRBV10-3 and TRBJ1-1; a possible D gene is TRBD1 (5 bases). Germline lookup yields CDR1 ENHRY and CDR2 SYGVKD. The CDR3 length is 12 residues. V shed 7 bases and J shed 3 bases, with 9 bases lying between them. The CDR3 DNA follows: TGTGCCATCAAGGGGATGGACACTGAAGCTTTCTTT. Translating it yields CAIKGMDTEAFF.

V and J are TRBV5-6 and TRBJ1-2; 9 bases map to TRBD1. Germline loops: CDR1 SGHDT, CDR2 YYEEEE. The CDR3 is 14 amino acids. The junction had 8 bases not matched to a gene; V was cut back by 4 bases and J by 7 bases. CDR3 coding DNA: TGTGCCAGCAGCCCGGACAGGGGATTCGGTGGCTACACCTTC. It encodes CASSPDRGFGGYTF.

The chain links TRBV10-3 to TRBJ1-4, with a tentative D call TRBD1 (5 bases). The CDR3 has 16 amino acids. Looked up from germline, CDR1 is ENHRY and CDR2 is SYGVKD. V was cut by 3 bases and J by 0 bases, with 11 bases left in between. CDR3 bases: TGTGCCATCAGTGAATCTACCAGGGCAACTAATGAAAAACTGTTTTTT. Protein product: CAISESTRATNEKLFF.

The CDR3 reads CASSQVWARTSTDTQYF. The CDR3 coding sequence is TGTGCCAGCAGCCAAGTGTGGGCGAGAACTAGCACAGATACGCAGTATTTT. The chain joins TRBV4-2 to TRBJ2-3; no clear D gene. Germline V gene sequence: CDR1 LGHNA, CDR2 YNFKEQ. V dropped 1 base and J dropped 0 bases, with 14 bases sitting between them. The CDR3 runs to 17 residues.

This clone is labeled as large (0.1 to 1%). The chain is built from TRBV19 and TRBJ1-2, with D unclear. Germline CDR1 LNHDA, CDR2 SQIVND (reference sequence). This CDR3 has 17 amino acids. Trimming shortened V by 0 bases and J by 8 bases, and 22 bases separated the two germline ends. The CDR3 here is CASSIDMSNGAFQGYTF. CDR3 nucleotide sequence: TGTGCCAGTAGTATAGATATGAGTAATGGAGCCTTTCAAGGCTACACCTTC.

This clone was counted between two and nine times. CDR3 region: CASRTGNTEAFF. Here the CDR3 DNA reads TGCGCCAGCAGAACCGGGAACACTGAAGCTTTCTTT. V usage is TRBV5-1 and J usage is TRBJ1-1; D is unresolved. V was shortened by 5 bases and J by 1 base, with 6 bases between the two germline ends. CDR1 and CDR2 from the germline V gene are SGHRS and YFSETQ. This CDR3 has 12 amino acids.

The chain combines TRBV25-1 with TRBJ2-2; 8 bases line up with TRBD1. The length of the CDR3 is 14 residues. The V gene end was trimmed by 4 bases and the J gene end by 7 bases; junction bases not matched to a gene: 5. CDR1 is MGHDK, CDR2 SYGVNS, per germline. The CDR3 protein is CASSGQGFLGELFF. As DNA, the CDR3 is TGTGCCAGCAGTGGACAGGGGTTTCTCGGGGAGCTGTTTTTT.

This clone was recorded only once. This chain links TRBV6-6 with TRBJ2-1; 9 bases are a match to TRBD1. V shed 8 bases and J 0 bases; nucleotides not matched to a gene: 8. CDR1 is MNHNY and CDR2 is SVGAGI in the germline V gene (reference sequence). This CDR3 comprises 16 residues. CDR3 residues: CASGDRAISSYNEQFF. The CDR3 nucleotides are TGTGCCAGCGGGGACAGGGCCATTAGCTCCTACAATGAGCAGTTCTTC.

The J gene is TRBJ2-7, the V gene TRBV7-9; TRBD2 matches 11 bases. The J segment lost 3 bases and the V segment lost 5 bases, leaving 9 bases of the junction unmatched. This CDR3 comprises 16 residues. In germline, CDR1 is SEHNR, CDR2 FQNEAQ (reference sequence). The CDR3 sequence is CASSPQPGLAVYEQYF. CDR3 coding DNA: TGTGCCAGCAGCCCCCAACCGGGACTAGCGGTCTACGAGCAGTACTTC.

Only a few counts were recorded for this clone. The J gene is TRBJ2-7, the V gene TRBV7-9; perhaps TRBD2 as D (6 bases). Trimming took 5 bases from V and 6 from J, leaving 14 bases between them. Germline V gives CDR1 SEHNR, CDR2 FQNEAQ (reference sequence). CDR3 length: 13 amino acids. CDR3 residues: CASSANLGSEQYF. The CDR3 DNA sequence: TGTGCCAGCAGCGCGAACCTCGGGAGCGAGCAGTACTTC.

The rearrangement uses TRBV27 and TRBJ1-1; maybe TRBD1 (5 bases). The length of the CDR3 is 14 residues. The germline V gene has CDR1 MNHEY and CDR2 SMNVEV (reference sequence). V dropped 5 bases and J dropped 4 bases, with 14 bases sitting between them. CDR3 sequence: CASSPIPQGTEAFF. In DNA, the CDR3 is TGTGCCAGCAGTCCCATCCCTCAGGGCACTGAAGCTTTCTTT.